This T cell receptor beta chain derives from a study of blood T cell repertoires in COVID-19. TCRdb's table, derived via immunoSEQ multiplex PCR, lists solely in-frame clones and lacks some. The sample carries 200,000 to 300,000 clones, 70% to 90% recorded once. The CDR3 consists of 18 residues. This clone was seen once. The chain employs TRBV21-1 and TRBJ2-6; the DNA was not used to check the table's D call, TRBD1. TRBV21-1 is marked as a pseudogene. The receptor was isolated from a young man with active or convalescent COVID-19. Sequencing input: peripheral blood. Here the CDR3 DNA reads TGTGCCAGCGTACCGCCTCGGGACAGGGCGAGAGGGGCCAACGTCCTGACTTTC. It codes for CASVPPRDRARGANVLTF.